This entry features one T cell receptor (beta chain) sequence. V was clipped by 3 bases and J by 3 bases, with 20 bases between them. Looked up from germline, CDR1 is KGHSH and CDR2 is LQKENI. The CDR3 loop spans 17 amino acids. These data are taken from a study of blood T cell repertoires in COVID-19. Method: immunoSEQ multiplex PCR; TCRdb's copy keeps in-frame clones and lacks some. This table holds almost 250,000 clones, around nine tenths found once. The receptor's source is a woman between 55 and 75 years old who had recovered from COVID-19. This chain connects TRBV18 to TRBJ2-5, with D tentatively TRBD1 (6 bases). The sequenced sample was peripheral blood. The DNA for the CDR3 is TGTGCCAGCTCACCCGGACAGAGTAGTATTAATAAAGAGACCCAGTACTTC. Protein sequence: CASSPGQSSINKETQYF.